A single TCR beta chain is shown here with its context. This clone was counted only a few times. It lacks a known antigen. Base quality data are lacking; no much larger clone is found one base away. A single peripheral blood draw of around 100 mL on average was collected from each donor into heparinised tubes. A BD FACSAria II and a panel including CD45RO, CCR7, CD25, CD127, CD95 and CD27 were used to sort naive, central memory, regulatory and stem cell-like memory CD4+ T cells. All sorted populations exceeded 95% purity. PBMCs were isolated right away by Lymphoprep density gradient centrifugation and were stained directly, without culture. Samples were stained and sorted in pairs, with one healthy donor and one patient per experiment, so that batch effects were minimized. CDR1 MDHEN and CDR2 SYDVKM are derived from the germline V gene. The CDR3, cysteine through phenylalanine, is 15 amino acids long. Kept here is only the CDR3 DNA, which spans 45 bases and is read in frame from base 1. Compared with germline, V lacks 8 bases and J lacks 0 bases; bases without a gene match: 4.

This sample is part of a study of beta chain features in type 1 diabetes (dated by TCRdb to the late 2010s). Study-level background: Mean age, gender distribution, total cell number and subset yield were not different between patients and healthy donors. In the study, TCRB repertoires of sorted circulating CD4+ T cell subsets from recently diagnosed type 1 diabetes patients were compared with those of matched healthy donors. Naive and central memory subsets were obtained from all 30 or so donors, but regulatory and stem cell-like memory subsets were isolated from only 8 patients and roughly 8 healthy donors. Across all samples, 107,917,701 sorted cells were examined, and cell number per subset correlated strongly with RNA yield.

The paper's findings and limits, for the study overall: Because small numbers of individuals were included in the HLA sub-analyses, any influence of HLA type on TCRB rearrangement was left unresolved. PCR may preferentially amplify shorter templates, but because patient and control samples were amplified and corrected together, any resulting skew would affect both groups equally. Fewer insertions and more nucleotide deletions at VDJ recombination sites were observed in patients with type 1 diabetes, implying thymic rearrangement abnormalities. A moderate but significant shortening of TCRB CDR3 length was observed in type 1 diabetes patients in all four CD4+ subsets. Naive, central memory and regulatory TCRB repertoires appeared to be more similar among patients than among healthy donors. Because cDNA was sequenced instead of genomic DNA, activated cells with high expression could be over-represented, although the groups did not differ in activation or CD3 levels.

The entire isolated RNA was reverse transcribed using the High Capacity cDNA Reverse Transcription Kit, and thus expressed TCRB transcripts were sequenced. Deep immunoSEQ sequencing was applied to naive, central memory and regulatory T cell samples, giving an average of around 3.4 million total reads per sample. Sorted cells were lysed in RLT buffer, and RNA was extracted using DNase-treated RNeasy Micro or Mini kits according to cell number. Each cell subset was processed separately to prevent cross-contamination, with patient and healthy donor samples processed together. TCRB sequences were amplified from cDNA with the immunoSEQ multiplex PCR, producing 87-bp fragments spanning the CDR3 region. The amplicons were sequenced using the Illumina HiSeq platform. In the authors' own workflow: PCR bias was corrected computationally using synthetic template baselines, and reads within Hamming distance 2 were collapsed, with unmergeable singletons discarded. By aligning reads against IMGT, V, D and J genes, CDR3 length, and insertions or deletions at six rearrangement sites were assigned. Within each subset, clonotype counts were normalized to the number of sorted cells before true diversity and Gini coefficients were calculated with the tcR R package. The overlap coefficient, calculated on TCRB nucleotide sequences, was used to measure repertoire sharing. As a proxy for the pre-selection repertoire, out-of-frame TCRB sequences from naive cells were analyzed. Not all clones reach the TCRdb copy of this immuneACCESS table, which keeps in-frame sequences only. Checked studies attribute under half of the gap to unresolved V genes and leave the rest unexplained. V and J calls plus clone size are reproduced from that table; the DNA served to infer D and trimming. A total of 300,000 to 350,000 clones appear in this sample, roughly 14% of them only once. The top ten clones comprise 0.015% of the sample.

Material for sequencing was naive CD4+ T cells from blood. Sample cell subset or site, as interpreted from the label and publication: true naive CD4+ T cells. This clonotype was obtained from a woman between 18 and 30 years old with type 1 diabetes. The V gene is TRBV28 and the J gene is TRBJ2-1; a stretch of 10 junction bases matches TRBD2. The CDR3 amino acid sequence is: CASLAGVVSYNEQFF. The sequenced DNA is TGTGCCAGCCTAGCGGGAGTAGTCTCCTACAATGAGCAGTTCTTC.